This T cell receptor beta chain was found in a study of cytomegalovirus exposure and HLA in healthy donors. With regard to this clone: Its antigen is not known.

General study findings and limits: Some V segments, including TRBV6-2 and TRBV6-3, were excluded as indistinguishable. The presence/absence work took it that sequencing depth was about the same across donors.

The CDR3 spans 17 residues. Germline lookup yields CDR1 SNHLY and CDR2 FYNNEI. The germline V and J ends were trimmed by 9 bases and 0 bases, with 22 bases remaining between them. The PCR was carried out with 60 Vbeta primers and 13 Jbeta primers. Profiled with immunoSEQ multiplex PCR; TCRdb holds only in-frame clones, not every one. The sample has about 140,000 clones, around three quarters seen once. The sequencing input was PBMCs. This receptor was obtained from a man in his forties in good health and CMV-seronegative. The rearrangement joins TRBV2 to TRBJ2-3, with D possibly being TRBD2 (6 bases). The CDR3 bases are TGTGCCAGGCGGGAACGGCAAGAGAGCTCTAGCACAGATACGCAGTATTTT. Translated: CARRERQESSSTDTQYF. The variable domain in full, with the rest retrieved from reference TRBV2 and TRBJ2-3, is EPEVTQTPSHQVTQMGQEVILRCVPISNHLYFYWYRQILGQKVEFLVSFYNNEISEKSEIFDDQFSVERPDGSNFTLKIRSTKLEDSAMYFCARRERQESSSTDTQYFGPGTRLTVL.